These 30 T cell receptor beta chains originate from one sample sequenced in a study of shared clonotypes between healthy human individuals. As defined, naive CD8 cells were CD45RO-negative and positively selected for CCR7, with terminally differentiated effector memory CD45RA+ cells excluded. TCRdb keeps only in-frame clones here, not all; method: immunoSEQ multiplex PCR. The table has some 740,000 clones, about 91% seen once; the top ten hold around 24%. Sequenced material: naive CD8+ T cells sorted from blood. Every receptor here comes from a young man in good health.

This rearrangement joins TRBV10-3 to TRBJ1-5, with a weak D call TRBD1 (5 bases). CDR3 length: 15 amino acids. The V end was cut by 6 bases, the J end by 3 bases, with 15 bases between. Germline V gene sequence: CDR1 ENHRY, CDR2 SYGVKD. The CDR3 DNA follows: TGTGCCATCAGCGTTGACAGTAGCCTCAATCAGCCCCAGCATTTT. As protein: CAISVDSSLNQPQHF.

The chain employs TRBV5-1 and TRBJ2-1; 8 positions agree with TRBD1. The CDR3 extends over 15 amino acids. V dropped 0 bases and J dropped 3; count of bases not matched to a gene: 2. From germline, CDR1 is SGHRS and CDR2 YFSETQ. CDR3 amino acids: CASSLGDRSYNEQFF. DNA of the CDR3: TGCGCCAGCAGCTTGGGGGACAGGAGCTACAATGAGCAGTTCTTC.

CDR3 protein: CASSFKAIATNEKLFF. CDR3 sequence (DNA): TGTGCCAGCAGCTTTAAAGCAATTGCAACTAATGAAAAACTGTTTTTT. The V and J genes are TRBV7-8 and TRBJ1-4; no clear D gene. The V end was cut by 3 bases, the J end by 0 bases, with 11 bases between. The CDR3 sequence is 16 residues long. The V gene's germline CDR1 is SGHVS and CDR2 FQNEAQ.

This clone showed up just once. V usage is TRBV9 and J usage is TRBJ1-5, with D hard to call. The germline V gene encodes CDR1 SGDLS and CDR2 YYNGEE. This CDR3 is 13 amino acids long. Trimming took off 0 bases at V and 5 bases at J, with 6 bases between the two ends. In DNA, the CDR3 is TGTGCCAGCAGCGTAGGTGAGGATCAGCCCCAGCATTTT. As protein: CASSVGEDQPQHF.

This chain links TRBV7-6 with TRBJ2-7; D remains unclear. V lost 4 bases and J lost 9, with 10 bases in between. The CDR3 spans 11 residues. The germline gives CDR1 SGHVS, CDR2 FNYEAQ. The CDR3 DNA reads TGTGCCAGCAGCTGGGGTGTTGGGCAGTACTTC. Translated, it gives CASSWGVGQYF.

This CDR3 is CASKQDGVIYEQYF. DNA of the CDR3: TGTGCCAGCAAACAAGACGGGGTCATTTACGAGCAGTACTTC. The chain combines TRBV7-9 with TRBJ2-7; TRBD2 might be the D (5 bases). V was trimmed by 7 bases and J by 4 bases, leaving 17 bases between them. Germline CDR1 SEHNR, CDR2 FQNEAQ (reference sequence). CDR3 size: 14 residues.

The chain is built from TRBV28 and TRBJ1-5, with D unresolved. Looked up from germline, CDR1 is MDHEN and CDR2 is SYDVKM. V lost 3 bases and J lost 0, with 6 bases in between. There are 14 residues in the CDR3. DNA of the CDR3: TGTGCCAGCAGTTTGGATTTTAGCAATCAGCCCCAGCATTTT. Translated: CASSLDFSNQPQHF.

The rearrangement uses TRBV5-4 and TRBJ2-5; D ambiguous. Germline values: CDR1 SGHNT, CDR2 YYREEE (reference sequence). Between the trimmed V and J ends, which lost 5 bases and 4 bases, there was a span of 15 bases. The CDR3 contains 14 residues. The CDR3 loop is CASRPEWGGETQYF. CDR3 nucleotides: TGTGCCAGCAGACCCGAATGGGGTGGAGAGACCCAGTACTTC.

The chain links TRBV5-4 to TRBJ1-4, with D unresolved. This CDR3 is built from 17 residues. V lost 3 bases, J lost 8 bases, and 23 bases lay in between. Looked up from germline, CDR1 is SGHNT and CDR2 is YYREEE (reference sequence). The CDR3 region is CASSSTWGLRVSEKLFF. The CDR3 DNA is TGTGCCAGCAGCTCCACTTGGGGATTACGGGTTAGCGAAAAACTGTTTTTT.

This clone was counted a single time. This chain uses TRBV29-1 with TRBJ2-3, with 10 bases aligning to TRBD2. This CDR3 is built from 15 residues. The V and J ends lost 6 bases and 4 bases, in that order; junction bases with no gene match: 10. Germline values: CDR1 SQVTM, CDR2 ANQGSEA. The CDR3 region is CSVTASGRRADTQYF. In DNA form, the CDR3 reads TGCAGCGTCACAGCTAGCGGGAGAAGGGCAGATACGCAGTATTTT.

The chain employs TRBV5-1 and TRBJ1-1, with a tentative D call TRBD1 (5 bases). The CDR3 has 16 residues. With 0 bases removed from V and 4 bases from J, the gap between germline ends came to 16 bases. Germline CDR1 is SGHRS and CDR2 is YFSETQ. The CDR3 loop is CASSLEGPAGSTEAFF. The CDR3 DNA sequence: TGCGCCAGCAGCTTGGAGGGGCCAGCGGGTTCCACTGAAGCTTTCTTT.

The chain employs TRBV19 and TRBJ1-5; 10 nucleotides align to TRBD1. Trimming cost V 3 bases and J 3 bases; bases outside gene matches: 8. This CDR3 comprises 17 residues. Germline CDR1 and CDR2: LNHDA and SQIVND (reference sequence). CDR3 DNA: TGTGCCAGTAGTATCACTCGGGACAGGGGCTTCAATCAGCCCCAGCATTTT. Its protein is CASSITRDRGFNQPQHF. Together with reference TRBV19 and TRBJ1-5, the CDR3 gives the full variable domain: DGGITQSPKYLFRKEGQNVTLSCEQNLNHDAMYWYRQDPGQGLRLIYYSQIVNDFQKGDIAEGYSVSREKKESFPLTVTSAQKNPTAFYLCASSITRDRGFNQPQHFGDGTRLSIL.

This clone came up once. Other DNA sequences within the sample encode an identical CDR3. V is TRBV19 and J is TRBJ2-3; the match to TRBD2 covers 11 bases. Germline trimming cut 5 bases from V and 0 bases from J; bases unmatched to any gene: 4. The CDR3 consists of 16 residues. Germline V gene data show CDR1 as LNHDA and CDR2 as SQIVND (reference sequence). The CDR3 coding sequence is TGTGCCAGTAGTCCTCGGACTAGCGGGAGCACAGATACGCAGTATTTT. It codes for CASSPRTSGSTDTQYF.

V usage is TRBV10-1 and J usage is TRBJ2-7; the D gene is possibly TRBD2 (6 bases). The germline V gene has CDR1 WNHNN and CDR2 SYGVQD (reference sequence). Trimming removed 4 bases at V and 6 bases at J, with 13 bases between. The CDR3 is 13 amino acids. The CDR3 loop reads CASSVTSSSEQYF. DNA of the CDR3: TGCGCCAGCAGTGTTACTAGCTCGTCCGAGCAGTACTTC.

Notes on this clone: Mismatch with germline at one junction end may stem from a read error. CDR3 residues: CASSLGAGGLPFF. The CDR3 bases are TGTGCCAGCAGCTTGGGGGCTGGGGGCCTGCCATTTTTT. The rearrangement links TRBV5-4 to TRBJ2-3; D is possibly TRBD1 (6 bases). From germline, CDR1 is SGHNT and CDR2 YYREEE (reference sequence). The CDR3 consists of 13 residues.

This chain connects TRBV27 to TRBJ2-7; TRBD1 matches 10 bases. Germline values: CDR1 MNHEY, CDR2 SMNVEV (reference sequence). The CDR3 is 14 amino acids. The V gene end was trimmed by 6 bases and the J gene end by 7 bases; junction bases not matched to a gene: 9. The CDR3 sequence: CASSHGTGVREQYF. CDR3 DNA sequence: TGTGCCAGCAGCCATGGGACAGGGGTGAGAGAGCAGTACTTC.

This clone has just one count. This chain connects TRBV28 to TRBJ2-3; 8 nucleotides match TRBD1. The CDR3 spans 15 residues. In germline, CDR1 is MDHEN, CDR2 SYDVKM. V lost 6 bases to trimming and J lost 6 bases; unmatched junction nucleotides: 11. The CDR3 is CASRIDRGLWDTQYF. As DNA, the CDR3 is TGTGCCAGCAGGATAGACAGGGGCCTTTGGGATACGCAGTATTTT.

This clone was found a few times. This chain uses TRBV4-1 with TRBJ1-5, with D possibly matching TRBD1 (6 bases). There are 15 residues in the CDR3. CDR1 is MGHRA and CDR2 is YSYEKL in the germline V gene. V was cut by 8 bases and J by 7 bases, with 21 bases left in between. CDR3 sequence reads: CASSEIAGARQPQHF. In nucleotides, the CDR3 is TGCGCCAGCTCCGAAATCGCGGGGGCGAGGCAGCCCCAGCATTTT.

This sequence joins TRBV9 and TRBJ1-5; D is perhaps TRBD1 (5 bases). The V gene's germline CDR1 is SGDLS and CDR2 YYNGEE. V lost 0 bases, J lost 2 bases, and 9 bases lay in between. The CDR3 runs to 15 residues. The DNA of the CDR3 is TGTGCCAGCAGCGTAGGGGGGTTCGGCAATCAGCCCCAGCATTTT. This gives the protein CASSVGGFGNQPQHF.

This chain joins TRBV27 and TRBJ1-2, with a weak D call TRBD1 (6 bases). Between the trimmed V and J ends, which lost 1 base and 10 bases, there was a span of 10 bases. CDR1 is MNHEY and CDR2 is SMNVEV in the germline V gene (reference sequence). The CDR3 extends over 12 amino acids. CDR3 nucleotides: TGTGCCAGCAGTTTATTAGGACAGTCCTACACCTTC. Protein sequence: CASSLLGQSYTF.

The genes are TRBV2 and TRBJ2-7; D possibly matches TRBD1 or TRBD2 (5 bases each). The CDR3 contains 16 residues. Per the germline V gene, CDR1 is SNHLY and CDR2 is FYNNEI. The ends were cut back, 4 bases at V and 4 bases at J, with 20 bases in the middle. The CDR3 is CASSGIARGEGYEQYF. CDR3 bases: TGTGCCAGCAGTGGGATTGCCCGGGGCGAAGGGTACGAGCAGTACTTC.

The rearrangement links TRBV7-9 to TRBJ2-1; D call uncertain. V shed 5 bases and J shed 0 bases, with 11 bases lying between them. Germline V gene sequence: CDR1 SEHNR, CDR2 FQNEAQ (reference sequence). This CDR3 comprises 15 residues. The DNA of the CDR3 is TGTGCCAGCAGCAAAACAGCGAGCTCCTACAATGAGCAGTTCTTC. Amino acid sequence: CASSKTASSYNEQFF.

This clone was seen once. V gene TRBV28 combines with J gene TRBJ2-7; 8 nucleotides align to TRBD2. Germline V gene lookup returns CDR1 MDHEN and CDR2 SYDVKM. V lost 4 bases and J lost 4; bases outside the gene matches: 15. CDR3 length equals 17 residues. The CDR3, as DNA: TGTGCCAGCAGTTCCGAATGGGGACTAGTCTCCCATTACGAGCAGTACTTC. It codes for CASSSEWGLVSHYEQYF.

With respect to this clone: This sample includes further DNA sequences coding for the same CDR3. The V call is TRBV19, the J call TRBJ2-1; no firm D call. CDR3 length: 15 amino acids. Trimming pared 3 bases from V and 0 bases from J, leaving 9 bases between. CDR1 LNHDA and CDR2 SQIVND come from the germline V gene (reference sequence). CDR3 sequence reads: CASSIGESSYNEQFF. CDR3 bases: TGTGCCAGTAGTATCGGAGAGAGCTCCTACAATGAGCAGTTCTTC. Together with reference TRBV19 and TRBJ2-1, the CDR3 gives the full variable domain: DGGITQSPKYLFRKEGQNVTLSCEQNLNHDAMYWYRQDPGQGLRLIYYSQIVNDFQKGDIAEGYSVSREKKESFPLTVTSAQKNPTAFYLCASSIGESSYNEQFFGPGTRLTVL.

To note about this clone: The same CDR3 is also encoded by other DNA sequences in this sample. The chain combines TRBV9 with TRBJ1-5; D gene uncertain. Germline V gives CDR1 SGDLS, CDR2 YYNGEE. The CDR3 consists of 14 residues. V was shortened by 0 bases and J by 0 bases, with 4 bases between the two germline ends. CDR3 nucleotides: TGTGCCAGCAGCGTAGGTTATAGCAATCAGCCCCAGCATTTT. This sequence encodes CASSVGYSNQPQHF.

This clone was seen just once. The rearrangement joins TRBV6-6 to TRBJ2-2; a weak D match, TRBD2 (5 bases). Germline V lookup: CDR1 MNHNY, CDR2 SVGAGI (reference sequence). Trimming shortened V by 2 bases and J by 5 bases, and 9 bases separated the two germline ends. The CDR3 extends over 14 amino acids. CDR3 DNA sequence: TGTGCCAGCAGTTACGGAGGAAAAACCGGGGAGCTGTTTTTT. Its translation: CASSYGGKTGELFF.

The chain uses TRBV2 and TRBJ2-1, with D possibly matching TRBD1 (7 bases). The CDR3 totals 16 residues. From germline, CDR1 is SNHLY and CDR2 FYNNEI. Trimming removed 4 bases at V and 1 base at J, with 14 bases between. The chain's CDR3 is CASSVGGGASYNEQFF. The CDR3 region has the DNA TGTGCCAGCAGTGTCGGAGGGGGCGCTTCCTACAATGAGCAGTTCTTC.

The chain uses TRBV6-1 and TRBJ1-2; tentative D call: TRBD1 (6 bases). Trimming removed 2 bases at V and 4 bases at J, with 8 bases between. Germline CDR1 and CDR2: MNHNS and SASEGT. The CDR3 consists of 13 residues. As DNA, the CDR3 is TGTGCCAGCAGTGAAAAGACAGGCTATGGCTACACCTTC. Residues: CASSEKTGYGYTF.

This chain uses TRBV27 with TRBJ2-7; 7 bases line up with TRBD2. V lost 8 bases, J lost 0 bases, and 10 bases stayed unmatched. CDR3 length: 15 amino acids. Germline assignment: CDR1 MNHEY and CDR2 SMNVEV (reference sequence). This chain's CDR3 is CASSGRGGSSYEQYF. Written as DNA, the CDR3 is TGTGCCAGCTCGGGCCGGGGCGGGAGCTCCTACGAGCAGTACTTC.

The chain joins TRBV11-3 to TRBJ2-5; D is perhaps TRBD2 (5 bases). The CDR3 is 15 amino acids. From germline, CDR1 is SGHNT and CDR2 YENEEA. The V gene lost 0 bases and the J gene lost 6 bases, with 14 bases spanning the gap. CDR3 DNA: TGTGCCAGCAGCTTAGAACTAGGTCAGAATAAGACCCAGTACTTC. Amino acid sequence: CASSLELGQNKTQYF.